The 23 T cell receptor beta chains given below trace back to one sample, sequenced in a study of blood T cells in healthy people across ages. A second PCR of about 7 to 12 cycles used a sample-barcoded 5' primer and a J-beta primer mix. TCRdb recomputed calls from the 5' RACE reads with MiXCR, one row per CDR3 protein. The sample gives around 900,000 distinct CDR3 sequences, roughly 50% of which show up once; about 21% is in the top ten. The specimen was blood. These receptors all stem from a woman in her sixties in good health.

V gene TRBV10-1 combines with J gene TRBJ1-1; maybe TRBD1 (5 bases). The CDR3 covers 12 residues. Looked up from germline, CDR1 is WNHNN and CDR2 is SYGVQD (reference sequence). Trimming removed 6 bases from V and 11 bases from J, with 16 bases in between. The chain's CDR3 is CASRDLGTRAFF. The CDR3 bases are TGCGCCAGCAGGGACCTCGGGACTAGGGCTTTCTTT.

J is TRBJ2-3 and V is TRBV20-1; D might be TRBD1 (5 bases). This CDR3 has 14 amino acids. The germline V and J ends were trimmed by 4 bases and 0 bases, with 11 bases remaining between them. Germline lookup yields CDR1 DFQATT and CDR2 SNEGSKA (reference sequence). The CDR3 is CSAKGSPSTDTQYF. In DNA, the CDR3 is TGCAGTGCTAAGGGGTCACCGAGCACAGATACGCAGTATTTT.

The V gene is TRBV27, the J gene TRBJ2-3; perhaps TRBD2 as D (5 bases). Looked up from germline, CDR1 is MNHEY and CDR2 is SMNVEV (reference sequence). The CDR3 covers 16 residues. The ends were cut back, 3 bases at V and 5 bases at J, with 18 bases in the middle. The DNA of the CDR3 is TGTGCCAGCAGTTTTAGGGTAGCAAGGGAGCAAGATACGCAGTATTTT. Amino acids: CASSFRVAREQDTQYF.

The chain carries TRBV19 and TRBJ2-7, with D maybe TRBD2 (6 bases). This CDR3 has 15 amino acids. CDR1 is LNHDA and CDR2 is SQIVND in the germline V gene (reference sequence). V dropped 7 bases and J dropped 1 base, with 17 bases sitting between them. The CDR3: CASTRVADGSYEQYF. The CDR3 DNA is TGTGCCAGTACGCGAGTAGCGGATGGGTCCTACGAGCAGTACTTC.

This chain uses TRBV6-1 with TRBJ2-3; D remains unclear. The CDR3 is made up of 11 amino acids. The ends were cut back, 2 bases at V and 8 bases at J, with 5 bases in the middle. CDR1 is MNHNS and CDR2 is SASEGT in the germline V gene. In DNA, the CDR3 is TGTGCCAGCAGTGAAATACGTACGCAGTATTTT. Translated, it gives CASSEIRTQYF.

This chain uses TRBV20-1 with TRBJ1-4; D is undetermined. Trimming took 0 bases from V and 5 from J, leaving 13 bases between them. Germline CDR1 and CDR2: DFQATT and SNEGSKA (reference sequence). The CDR3 has 15 amino acids. The CDR3 is CSARDARVPNEKLFF. The CDR3 nucleotides read TGCAGTGCTAGAGATGCAAGGGTACCCAATGAAAAACTGTTTTTT.

V and J are TRBV5-6 and TRBJ2-5; 10 bases agree with TRBD2. In germline, CDR1 is SGHDT, CDR2 YYEEEE. CDR3 length: 14 residues. V shed 4 bases and J 6 bases; nucleotides not matched to a gene: 6. This CDR3 is CASSASGSGKTQYF. CDR3 coding DNA: TGTGCCAGCAGCGCTAGCGGGAGTGGAAAGACCCAGTACTTC. The full variable domain, its missing parts supplied by reference TRBV5-6 and TRBJ2-5, is DAGVTQSPTHLIKTRGQQVTLRCSPKSGHDTVSWYQQALGQGPQFIFQYYEEEERQRGNFPDRFSGHQFPNYSSELNVNALLLGDSALYLCASSASGSGKTQYFGPGTRLLVL.

This clonotype was counted ten times or more. The chain links TRBV29-1 to TRBJ2-5; D unclear. The CDR3 is 12 residues long. Germline V CDR1 and CDR2: SQVTM, ANQGSEA. Trimming pared 4 bases from V and 3 bases from J, leaving 9 bases between. The CDR3 here is CSVVRGKETQYF. CDR3 DNA: TGCAGCGTTGTCCGCGGAAAAGAGACCCAGTACTTC.

This clonotype was seen more than once but under ten times. This CDR3 is CASSRTRPDTQYF. CDR3 DNA: TGTGCCAGCAGCCGGACTCGACCAGATACGCAGTATTTT. V is TRBV13 and J is TRBJ2-3, with a tentative D call TRBD2 (5 bases). This CDR3 is built from 13 residues. CDR1 PRHDT and CDR2 FYEKMQ come from the germline V gene (reference sequence). Trimming stripped 5 bases from V and 4 bases from J, with 10 bases between. Using reference TRBV13 and TRBJ2-3 for the parts outside the CDR3, the full variable domain is AAGVIQSPRHLIKEKRETATLKCYPIPRHDTVYWYQQGPGQDPQFLISFYEKMQSDKGSIPDRFSAQQFSDYHSELNMSSLELGDSALYFCASSRTRPDTQYFGPGTRLTVL.

V and J are TRBV5-8 and TRBJ1-1; a possible D gene is TRBD1 (5 bases). In germline, CDR1 is SGHTS, CDR2 YDEGEE. The CDR3 has 13 residues. V was pared by 4 bases and J by 9 bases, with 16 bases between. CDR3 coding DNA: TGTGCCAGCAGCCTATCAACCGGGACGCAAGCTTTCTTT. Translation: CASSLSTGTQAFF.

This clonotype has just a few counts. The chain joins TRBV20-1 to TRBJ2-1; 11 nucleotides agree with TRBD2. J lost 12 bases, V lost 3 bases, and 10 bases had no gene match. Per the germline V gene, CDR1 is DFQATT and CDR2 is SNEGSKA (reference sequence). The CDR3 has 14 residues. CDR3 residues: CSASPLAGGYRQFF. In nucleotides, the CDR3 is TGCAGTGCTAGCCCTCTAGCGGGAGGATATAGGCAGTTCTTC.

The V and J genes are TRBV4-2 and TRBJ2-3; 9 nucleotides align to TRBD2. V lost 1 base to trimming and J lost 0 bases; unmatched junction nucleotides: 8. This CDR3 has 18 amino acids. Germline-derived CDR1 and CDR2 are LGHNA and YNFKEQ. Written as DNA, the CDR3 is TGTGCCAGCAGCCAAGGTAGCGGGAGAATTGGGAGCACAGATACGCAGTATTTT. The encoded protein is CASSQGSGRIGSTDTQYF.

In its sample, this clonotype was seen a few times. The V gene is TRBV29-1, the J gene TRBJ2-5; no reliable D call. The CDR3 contains 13 residues. Germline V gene lookup returns CDR1 SQVTM and CDR2 ANQGSEA. V dropped 7 bases and J dropped 3 bases, with 15 bases sitting between them. Here the CDR3 DNA reads TGCAGCGCAGACGAGACCCGAAAAGAGACCCAGTACTTC. Amino acids: CSADETRKETQYF.

The V and J genes are TRBV24-1 and TRBJ1-5; the D gene is possibly TRBD1 (5 bases). The CDR3 extends over 12 amino acids. V was clipped by 3 bases and J by 9 bases, with 8 bases between them. The germline V gene encodes CDR1 KGHDR and CDR2 SFDVKD. The DNA of the CDR3 is TGTGCCACCAGTGATGCGGGGGTGCCCCAGCATTTT. Translating it yields CATSDAGVPQHF.

A note on this clonotype: Relative to the germline gene, one junction end is altered; a read error may explain this. The chain links TRBV7-8 to TRBJ2-3; TRBD2 agrees at 13 bases. The CDR3 spans 15 residues. Germline V gene data show CDR1 as SGHVS and CDR2 as FQNEAQ. The CDR3 DNA is TGTGCCAGCCCAAGGACTAGCGGGAGCACAGACACGCAGTATTTT. As protein: CASPRTSGSTDTQYF.

The chain recombines TRBV7-9 with TRBJ1-5, with 9 positions matching TRBD1. The J segment lost 4 bases and the V segment lost 1 base, leaving 8 bases of the junction unmatched. This CDR3 is built from 17 residues. Germline V gives CDR1 SEHNR, CDR2 FQNEAQ (reference sequence). The CDR3 nucleotides are TGTGCCAGCAGCTTAGGACAGGGACAGGGAGGAAATCAGCCCCAGCATTTT. Translating it yields CASSLGQGQGGNQPQHF.

This clonotype has a handful of counts. The genes are TRBV12-3 or TRBV12-4 and TRBJ1-2, with no clear D. With 3 bases removed from V and 1 base from J, the gap between germline ends came to 9 bases. This CDR3 comprises 14 residues. CDR3 loop: CASSFAGLNYGYTF. Written as DNA, the CDR3 is TGTGCCAGCAGTTTTGCCGGACTTAACTATGGCTACACCTTC.

This chain joins TRBV20-1 and TRBJ2-7; TRBD2 is a possible D gene (7 bases). V was shortened by 0 bases and J by 2 bases, with 11 bases between the two germline ends. Germline V gene lookup returns CDR1 DFQATT and CDR2 SNEGSKA (reference sequence). This CDR3 has 14 amino acids. The CDR3 is CSARDGGLAYEQYF. The CDR3 bases are TGCAGTGCTAGAGACGGGGGGCTCGCCTACGAGCAGTACTTC.

The gene calls are TRBV5-4 and TRBJ2-3; 11 bases agree with TRBD1. V shed 4 bases, J shed 4 bases, and the junction held 8 bases outside the gene matches. CDR3 size: 16 residues. Per the germline V gene, CDR1 is SGHNT and CDR2 is YYREEE (reference sequence). For the CDR3, the DNA is TGTGCCAGCAGCCCAGGACAGGGGGCGAATTCAGATACGCAGTATTTT. It codes for CASSPGQGANSDTQYF.

The chain joins TRBV3-1 to TRBJ2-7; D unclear. V gave up 1 base and J gave up 5 bases, with 9 bases separating them. This CDR3 is built from 13 residues. Germline V gives CDR1 LGHDT, CDR2 YNNKEL (reference sequence). This chain's CDR3 is CASSQGWYHEQYF. CDR3 DNA: TGTGCCAGCAGCCAAGGATGGTATCACGAGCAGTACTTC.

V is TRBV28 and J is TRBJ2-3, with a tentative D call TRBD1 (6 bases). The germline V and J ends were trimmed by 6 bases and 5 bases, with 15 bases remaining between them. Germline loops: CDR1 MDHEN, CDR2 SYDVKM. The CDR3 sequence is 14 residues long. The CDR3 nucleotides are TGTGCCAGCAGAGGAGACAGGAATGGAGATACGCAGTATTTT. It translates to CASRGDRNGDTQYF.

The chain has TRBV9 and TRBJ2-3, with 13 nucleotides matching TRBD2. The CDR3 covers 16 residues. Germline V CDR1 and CDR2: SGDLS, YYNGEE. Germline trimming cut 4 bases from V and 10 bases from J; bases unmatched to any gene: 12. CDR3 residues: CASSPRLAGGGRAQYF. CDR3 in DNA: TGTGCCAGCAGCCCTCGACTAGCGGGAGGAGGAAGGGCGCAGTATTTT.

The V and J genes are TRBV12-3 or TRBV12-4 and TRBJ1-6; D perhaps matches TRBD1 (6 bases). V lost 3 bases and J lost 0, with 9 bases in between. There are 16 residues in the CDR3. CDR3 sequence reads: CASSFGQSSYNSPLHF. The CDR3 DNA is TGTGCCAGCAGTTTCGGACAGAGCTCCTATAATTCACCCCTCCACTTT.